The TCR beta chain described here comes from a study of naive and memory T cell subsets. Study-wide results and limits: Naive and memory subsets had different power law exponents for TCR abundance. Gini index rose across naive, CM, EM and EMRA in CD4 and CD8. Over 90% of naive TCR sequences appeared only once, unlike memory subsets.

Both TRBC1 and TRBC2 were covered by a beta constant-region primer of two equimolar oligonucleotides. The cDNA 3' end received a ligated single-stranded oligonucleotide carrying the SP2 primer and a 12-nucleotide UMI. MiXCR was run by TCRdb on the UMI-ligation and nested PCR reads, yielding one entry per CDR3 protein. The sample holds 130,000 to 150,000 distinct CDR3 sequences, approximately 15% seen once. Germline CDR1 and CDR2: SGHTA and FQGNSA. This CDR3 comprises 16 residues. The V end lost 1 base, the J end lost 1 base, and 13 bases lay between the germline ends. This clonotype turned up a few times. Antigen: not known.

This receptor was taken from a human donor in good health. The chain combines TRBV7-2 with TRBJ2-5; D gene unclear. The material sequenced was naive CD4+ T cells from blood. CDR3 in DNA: TGTGCCAGCAGCTTAGAGAGGACGGTGTTCCAAGAGACCCAGTACTTC. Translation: CASSLERTVFQETQYF.